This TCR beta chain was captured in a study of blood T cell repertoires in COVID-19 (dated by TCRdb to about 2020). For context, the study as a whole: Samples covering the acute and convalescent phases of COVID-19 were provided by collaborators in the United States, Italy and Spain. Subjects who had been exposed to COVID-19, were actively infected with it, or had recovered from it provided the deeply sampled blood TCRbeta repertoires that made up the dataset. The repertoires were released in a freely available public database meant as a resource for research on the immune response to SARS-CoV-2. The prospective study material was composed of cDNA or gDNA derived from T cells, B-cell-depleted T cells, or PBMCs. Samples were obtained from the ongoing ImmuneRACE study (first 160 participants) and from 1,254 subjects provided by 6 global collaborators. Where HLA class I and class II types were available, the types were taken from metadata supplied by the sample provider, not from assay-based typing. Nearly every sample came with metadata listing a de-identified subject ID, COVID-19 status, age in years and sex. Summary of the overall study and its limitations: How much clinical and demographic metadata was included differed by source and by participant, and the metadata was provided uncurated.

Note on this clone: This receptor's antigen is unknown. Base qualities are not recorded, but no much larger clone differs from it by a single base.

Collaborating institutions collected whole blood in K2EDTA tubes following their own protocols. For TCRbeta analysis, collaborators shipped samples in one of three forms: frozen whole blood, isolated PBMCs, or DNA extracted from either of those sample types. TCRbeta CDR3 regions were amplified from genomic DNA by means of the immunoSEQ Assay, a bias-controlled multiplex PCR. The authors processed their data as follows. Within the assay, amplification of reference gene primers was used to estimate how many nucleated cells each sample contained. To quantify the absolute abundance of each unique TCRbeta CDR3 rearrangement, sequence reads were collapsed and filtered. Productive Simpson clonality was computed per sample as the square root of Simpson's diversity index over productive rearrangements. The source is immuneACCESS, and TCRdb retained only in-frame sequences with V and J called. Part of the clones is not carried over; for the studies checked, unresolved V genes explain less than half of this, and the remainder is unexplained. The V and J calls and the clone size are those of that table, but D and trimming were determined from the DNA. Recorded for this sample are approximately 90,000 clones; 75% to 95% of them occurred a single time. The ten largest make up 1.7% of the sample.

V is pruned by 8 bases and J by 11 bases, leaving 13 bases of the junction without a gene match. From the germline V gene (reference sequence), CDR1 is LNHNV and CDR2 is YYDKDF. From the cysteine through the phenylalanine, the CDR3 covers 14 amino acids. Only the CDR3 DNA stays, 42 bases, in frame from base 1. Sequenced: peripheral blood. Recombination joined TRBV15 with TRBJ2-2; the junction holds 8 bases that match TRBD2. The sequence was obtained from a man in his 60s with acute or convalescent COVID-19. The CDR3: CATLKVGLVRELFF. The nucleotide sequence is TGTGCCACCTTAAAGGTGGGACTAGTTAGAGAGCTGTTTTTT.